The 25 T cell receptor beta chains given below trace back to one sample, sequenced in a study of blood T cell repertoires in COVID-19. The protocol was immunoSEQ multiplex PCR, while the TCRdb copy is restricted to in-frame clones and leaves out a portion. The sample holds 180,000 or so clones, 80% seen once. Sequencing was performed on PBMCs or T cells enriched from blood (not recorded which). The receptor source for this set is a man aged 60 to 69 who had been exposed to COVID-19.

The gene calls are TRBV21-1 and TRBJ2-1; the listed D gene, TRBD2, was not tested against the DNA. TRBV21-1 is labeled a pseudogene. This CDR3 comprises 19 residues. The CDR3 loop reads CASSKTPGGQREIPDEQFF. Written as DNA, the CDR3 is TGTGCCAGCAGCAAAACCCCGGGTGGGCAGCGGGAGATCCCCGATGAGCAGTTCTTC.

V is TRBV14 and J is TRBJ1-2; D unclear. V was shortened by 3 bases and J by 2 bases, with 10 bases between the two germline ends. The CDR3 totals 14 residues. CDR1 SGHDN and CDR2 FVKESK come from the germline V gene. DNA of the CDR3: TGTGCCAGCAGCCAGGCCATAATAAACTATGGCTACACCTTC. It specifies CASSQAIINYGYTF.

The chain combines TRBV6-5 with TRBJ2-7; TRBD1 aligns across 8 bases. Germline V gene data show CDR1 as MNHEY and CDR2 as SVGAGI. The CDR3 runs to 15 residues. V lost 5 bases and J lost 1; bases outside the gene matches: 7. CDR3 residues: CASSPRDRPSYEQYF. CDR3 nucleotide sequence: TGTGCCAGCAGTCCCCGGGACAGGCCATCCTACGAGCAGTACTTC.

The chain uses TRBV6-5 and TRBJ1-5; 9 bases map to TRBD1. The CDR3 sequence is 15 residues long. The V gene end was trimmed by 6 bases and the J gene end by 3 bases; junction bases not matched to a gene: 6. CDR1 and CDR2 from the germline V gene are MNHEY and SVGAGI. The CDR3 sequence is CASSRRTGDNQPQHF. The DNA for the CDR3 is TGTGCCAGCAGCCGCCGGACAGGGGACAATCAGCCCCAGCATTTT.

The rearrangement joins TRBV25-1 to TRBJ2-3, with 9 nucleotides matching TRBD1. J lost 2 bases, V lost 3 bases, and 3 bases had no gene match. Germline loops: CDR1 MGHDK, CDR2 SYGVNS. CDR3 length equals 15 residues. CDR3 DNA: TGTGCCAGCAGTGAGGGGGACAGGGACACAGATACGCAGTATTTT. Amino acids: CASSEGDRDTDTQYF.

The chain couples TRBV5-8 to TRBJ2-3, with 9 positions matching TRBD2. The V gene's germline CDR1 is SGHTS and CDR2 YDEGEE. CDR3 length: 16 residues. With 10 bases clipped from V and 0 bases from J, the junction kept 12 bases outside the gene matches. CDR3 region: CAPARGRGGSTDTQYF. The CDR3 coding sequence is TGTGCCCCTGCCCGAGGGCGGGGGGGTAGCACAGATACGCAGTATTTT.

Only a few counts were recorded for this clone. A read error may produce the germline difference seen at one junction end. This chain links TRBV18 with TRBJ1-6; 9 nucleotides align to TRBD1. The CDR3 is made up of 15 amino acids. In germline, CDR1 is KGHSH, CDR2 LQKENI. The CDR3 nucleotides are TGTGCCAGCTCCCCACTCGGGACAGGGAATTCACCCCTCCACTTT. It specifies CASSPLGTGNSPLHF.

The CDR3 loop is CASSLDPAGGSNEQFF. The CDR3, as DNA: TGCGCCAGCAGCTTGGATCCAGCGGGAGGGTCCAATGAGCAGTTCTTC. The chain uses TRBV5-1 and TRBJ2-1, with 10 bases matching TRBD2. The CDR3 loop spans 16 amino acids. J was trimmed by 6 bases and V by 0 bases; bases with no gene match: 6. Germline CDR1 reads SGHRS; CDR2 reads YFSETQ.

The V gene is TRBV11-3, the J gene TRBJ2-3; D remains unclear. Trimming removed 1 base from V and 7 bases from J, with 6 bases in between. There are 12 residues in the CDR3. CDR1 is SGHNT, CDR2 YENEEA, per germline. Here the CDR3 DNA reads TGTGCCAGCAGCTTAGCAGTTTATACGCAGTATTTT. It translates to CASSLAVYTQYF.

The chain recombines TRBV6-5 with TRBJ1-1; the match to TRBD1 covers 7 bases. There are 16 residues in the CDR3. Germline loops: CDR1 MNHEY, CDR2 SVGAGI. Trimming at V came to 1 base and at J to 2 bases, leaving 7 bases not matched to a gene. The CDR3 loop reads CASSYFFAGGNTEAFF. In nucleotides, the CDR3 is TGTGCCAGCAGTTACTTCTTTGCAGGGGGTAACACTGAAGCTTTCTTT.

This clone showed up just a few times. Additional DNA sequences in this sample encode the identical CDR3. The chain joins TRBV5-8 to TRBJ2-1, with 12 bases identical to TRBD2. Looked up from germline, CDR1 is SGHTS and CDR2 is YDEGEE. With 3 bases clipped from V and 7 bases from J, the junction kept 2 bases outside the gene matches. The CDR3 runs to 14 residues. The DNA of the CDR3 is TGTGCCAGCAGCTCGGGACTAGCGGGTAATGAGCAGTTCTTC. The encoded protein is CASSSGLAGNEQFF.

This clone was counted a single time. V and J are TRBV6-1 and TRBJ2-3, with D perhaps matching TRBD2 (5 bases). V shed 2 bases and J shed 4 bases, with 16 bases lying between them. Germline V gene lookup returns CDR1 MNHNS and CDR2 SASEGT. The CDR3 is 16 residues long. The CDR3 bases are TGTGCCAGCAGTGAAACCTCAGCGGCACGAGCAGATACGCAGTATTTT. Its protein is CASSETSAARADTQYF.

In this sample, this clone turned up a few times. The chain combines TRBV18 with TRBJ1-1; TRBD1 matches 9 bases. Unmatched junction bases numbered 11, after V lost 4 bases and J lost 8 bases. From germline, CDR1 is KGHSH and CDR2 LQKENI. There are 15 residues in the CDR3. The DNA for the CDR3 is TGTGCCAGCTCACTACGGACAGGGGCCCTGTTGGAAGCTTTCTTT. Encoded protein: CASSLRTGALLEAFF.

The chain combines TRBV5-1 with TRBJ2-7; D is possibly TRBD1 (6 bases). V lost 0 bases and J lost 3, with 13 bases in between. The CDR3 extends over 15 amino acids. The germline gives CDR1 SGHRS, CDR2 YFSETQ. Here the CDR3 reads CASSLALGQLYEQYF. The CDR3 nucleotides read TGCGCCAGCAGCTTGGCGCTCGGACAGCTCTACGAGCAGTACTTC.

Turning to this clone: Sequence at one end of the junction differs from germline and may be a read error. The chain recombines TRBV28 with TRBJ1-4, with D possibly matching TRBD1 (5 bases). The CDR3 extends over 14 amino acids. Germline values: CDR1 MDHEN, CDR2 SYDVKM. In DNA, the CDR3 is TGTGCCGGCAGCCCCGGGGGGACCGGTGAAAAACTGTTTTTT. It encodes CAGSPGGTGEKLFF.

The V gene is TRBV6-2 or TRBV6-3, the J gene TRBJ2-1, with D tentatively TRBD2 (7 bases). V was cut by 0 bases and J by 3 bases, with 12 bases left in between. CDR1 and CDR2 from the germline V gene are MNHEY and SVGEGT. This CDR3 comprises 16 residues. CDR3 residues: CASSYSEGGGYNEQFF. The CDR3 DNA is TGTGCCAGCAGTTACTCGGAGGGAGGGGGCTACAATGAGCAGTTCTTC.

By proportion, this clone is medium-sized. V gene TRBV3-1 (or the pseudogene TRBV3-2) combines with J gene TRBJ1-6; the match to TRBD1 covers 10 bases. CDR3 size: 16 residues. CDR1 and CDR2 (germline): LGHDT, YNNKEL (reference sequence). V was clipped by 3 bases and J by 9 bases; unmatched bases: 8. The CDR3 here is CASSQYGQGVGSPLHF. For the CDR3, the DNA is TGTGCCAGCAGCCAGTATGGACAGGGGGTCGGTTCACCCCTCCACTTT.

The V gene is TRBV5-6, the J gene TRBJ2-7; 8 bases match TRBD1. Trimming at V came to 4 bases and at J to 0 bases, leaving 6 bases not matched to a gene. This CDR3 is 15 amino acids long. Germline CDR1 SGHDT, CDR2 YYEEEE. In DNA, the CDR3 is TGTGCCAGCAGCCCTGACAGGGGAAGCTCCTACGAGCAGTACTTC. This encodes CASSPDRGSSYEQYF.

The gene calls are TRBV5-4 and TRBJ2-5, with 10 bases aligning to TRBD1. The germline gives CDR1 SGHNT, CDR2 YYREEE (reference sequence). There are 16 residues in the CDR3. Trimming took 1 base from V and 5 from J; bases not matched to a gene: 8. The CDR3 nucleotides read TGTGCCAGCAGCTTGTCTGGGACAGGGGCCGGGGAGACCCAGTACTTC. Translation: CASSLSGTGAGETQYF.

The CDR3 DNA sequence: TGTGCCAGCAGCCAGCTCGGGGCTAACTATGGCTACACCTTC. As protein: CASSQLGANYGYTF. The chain recombines TRBV3-1 (or the pseudogene TRBV3-2) with TRBJ1-2, with unresolved D. Germline CDR1 and CDR2: LGHDT and YNNKEL (reference sequence). The CDR3 has 14 residues. V lost 3 bases and J lost 0, with 8 bases in between.

This clone was observed at least ten times. The genes are TRBV30 and TRBJ1-2; D may be TRBD1 (6 bases). V lost 4 bases and J 8 bases, leaving 17 bases between the germline ends. This CDR3 has 13 residues. Looked up from germline, CDR1 is GTSNPN and CDR2 is SVGIG (reference sequence). For the CDR3, the DNA is TGTGCCTGGACCCCCCCGGGGGGGCTCGGCTACACCTTC. It yields the protein CAWTPPGGLGYTF.

The chain links TRBV28 to TRBJ2-7; 9 bases fit TRBD2. Germline CDR1 MDHEN, CDR2 SYDVKM. The CDR3 spans 15 residues. V gave up 3 bases and J gave up 6 bases; unmatched junction bases: 9. CDR3 sequence reads: CASSLAGLATAEQYF. The CDR3 bases are TGTGCCAGCAGTTTGGCGGGACTAGCAACTGCCGAGCAGTACTTC.

The chain couples TRBV28 to TRBJ1-1; unclear D gene. Trimming shortened V by 7 bases and J by 5 bases, and 11 bases separated the two germline ends. CDR1 and CDR2 from the germline V gene are MDHEN and SYDVKM. The CDR3 spans 12 residues. The CDR3 reads CASTPPGTEAFF. The CDR3 DNA is TGTGCCAGCACCCCCCCGGGGACTGAAGCTTTCTTT.

The chain has TRBV7-9 and TRBJ1-6, with D maybe TRBD1 (5 bases). Trimming removed 5 bases at V and 7 bases at J, with 12 bases between. Per the germline V gene, CDR1 is SEHNR and CDR2 is FQNEAQ (reference sequence). The CDR3 covers 14 residues. In DNA, the CDR3 is TGTGCCAGCAGCCCAGAGGGACTAAATTCACCCCTCCACTTT. Protein sequence: CASSPEGLNSPLHF.

V and J are TRBV5-6 and TRBJ2-1, with D tentatively TRBD2 (6 bases). This CDR3 contains 16 residues. Germline assignment: CDR1 SGHDT and CDR2 YYEEEE. With 3 bases removed from V and 10 bases from J, the gap between germline ends came to 23 bases. The chain's CDR3 is CASSSTTRDSGREQFF. As DNA, the CDR3 is TGTGCCAGCAGCTCCACGACTAGGGACTCGGGGCGGGAGCAGTTCTTC. The variable domain in full, with the rest retrieved from reference TRBV5-6 and TRBJ2-1, is DAGVTQSPTHLIKTRGQQVTLRCSPKSGHDTVSWYQQALGQGPQFIFQYYEEEERQRGNFPDRFSGHQFPNYSSELNVNALLLGDSALYLCASSSTTRDSGREQFFGPGTRLTVL.